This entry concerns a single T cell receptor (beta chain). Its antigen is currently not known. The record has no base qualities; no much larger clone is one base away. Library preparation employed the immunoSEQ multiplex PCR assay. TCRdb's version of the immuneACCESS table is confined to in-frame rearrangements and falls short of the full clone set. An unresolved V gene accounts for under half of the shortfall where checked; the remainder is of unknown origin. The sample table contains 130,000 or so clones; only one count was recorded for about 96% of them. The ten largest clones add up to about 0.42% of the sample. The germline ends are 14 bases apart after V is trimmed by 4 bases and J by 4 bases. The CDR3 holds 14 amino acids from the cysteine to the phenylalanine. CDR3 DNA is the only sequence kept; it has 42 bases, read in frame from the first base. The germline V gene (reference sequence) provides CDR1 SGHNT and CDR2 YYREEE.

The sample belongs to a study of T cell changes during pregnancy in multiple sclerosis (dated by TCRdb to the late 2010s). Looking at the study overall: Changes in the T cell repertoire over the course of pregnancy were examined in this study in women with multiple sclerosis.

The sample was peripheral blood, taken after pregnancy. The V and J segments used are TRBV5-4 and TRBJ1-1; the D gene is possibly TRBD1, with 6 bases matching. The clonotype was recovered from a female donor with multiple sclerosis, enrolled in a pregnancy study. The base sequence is TGTGCCAGCAGCCTAAGCGACAGGAGCACTGAAGCTTTCTTT. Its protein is CASSLSDRSTEAFF. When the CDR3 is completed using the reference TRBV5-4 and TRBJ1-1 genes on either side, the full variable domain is ETGVTQSPTHLIKTRGQQVTLRCSSQSGHNTVSWYQQALGQGPQFIFQYYREEENGRGNFPPRFSGLQFPNYSSELNVNALELDDSALYLCASSLSDRSTEAFFGQGTRLTVV.